Listed below are T cell receptor beta chains from one sample, sequenced in a study of T cell responses to AZD1222 COVID-19 vaccine. The table came from immunoSEQ multiplex PCR; TCRdb's copy has only in-frame clones and leaves some out. The sample includes about 180,000 clones, around 94% seen only once; the top ten take around 1.5%. The sample in question was peripheral blood, obtained 28 days after the second AZD1222 dose. These receptors all stem from an adult who received the AZD1222 COVID-19 vaccine. The CDR3 runs from the conserved cysteine through the conserved F or W. Each record gives: CDR3 protein, CDR3 DNA, clone size, V gene, J gene, D gene. The D gene is left open where the match is weak. Rows give clone size only sometimes, using once, few, many, or a class for an expanded clone.

cdr3_aa: CASSRELGQGMKIEQYF; cdr3_nt: TGTGCCAGCAGCAGGGAGCTGGGACAGGGGATGAAGATCGAGCAGTACTTC; clone_size: .; v_call: TRBV6-2/TRBV6-3; j_call: TRBJ2-7; d_call: TRBD1
cdr3_aa: CASSPQTGTGNTIYF; cdr3_nt: TGTGCCAGCAGCCCACAGACAGGGACAGGAAACACCATATATTTT; clone_size: .; v_call: TRBV7-2; j_call: TRBJ1-3; d_call: TRBD1
cdr3_aa: CASSLAASGRYEQYF; cdr3_nt: TGTGCCAGCAGCTTAGCGGCTAGCGGTCGCTACGAGCAGTACTTC; clone_size: .; v_call: TRBV7-6; j_call: TRBJ2-7; d_call: TRBD2
cdr3_aa: CASSLGTGSYNEQFF; cdr3_nt: TGCGCCAGCAGCTTGGGGACAGGGAGCTACAATGAGCAGTTCTTC; clone_size: .; v_call: TRBV5-1; j_call: TRBJ2-1; d_call: TRBD1
cdr3_aa: CASSLRDGRSGTDTQYF; cdr3_nt: TGTGCCAGCAGTTTAAGGGACGGGCGTTCTGGCACAGATACGCAGTATTTT; clone_size: .; v_call: TRBV27; j_call: TRBJ2-3; d_call: .
cdr3_aa: CASSLSLPAEAFF; cdr3_nt: TGTGCCAGCAGTTTATCCCTTCCAGCTGAAGCTTTCTTT; clone_size: .; v_call: TRBV27; j_call: TRBJ1-1; d_call: .
cdr3_aa: CASSAERGLETTQYF; cdr3_nt: TGTGCCAGCAGTGCGGAGCGGGGGCTCGAGACTACGCAGTATTTT; clone_size: .; v_call: TRBV6-4; j_call: TRBJ2-3; d_call: TRBD2
cdr3_aa: CASSSGQGALGYTF; cdr3_nt: TGTGCCAGCAGCAGCGGACAGGGGGCGCTTGGCTACACCTTC; clone_size: .; v_call: TRBV5-6; j_call: TRBJ1-2; d_call: TRBD1
cdr3_aa: CASSTNDRTYGYTF; cdr3_nt: TGTGCCAGCAGTACCAACGACAGGACCTATGGCTACACCTTC; clone_size: .; v_call: TRBV6-5; j_call: TRBJ1-2; d_call: .
cdr3_aa: CASSQGGLAAYEQYF; cdr3_nt: TGTGCCAGCAGCCAAGGGGGCCTAGCAGCCTACGAGCAGTACTTC; clone_size: .; v_call: TRBV3-1/TRBV3-2; j_call: TRBJ2-7; d_call: .
cdr3_aa: CARDYTGGVDYGYTF; cdr3_nt: TGTGCCAGGGATTATACAGGGGGGGTCGACTATGGCTACACCTTC; clone_size: .; v_call: TRBV27; j_call: TRBJ1-2; d_call: TRBD1
cdr3_aa: CASSLVSRQPQHF; cdr3_nt: TGTGCCAGCAGCTTAGTTTCTCGCCAGCCCCAGCATTTT; clone_size: .; v_call: TRBV7-2; j_call: TRBJ1-5; d_call: .
cdr3_aa: CASSPGGYPLMGNTEAFF; cdr3_nt: TGTGCCAGCTCACCAGGGGGCTACCCCCTAATGGGGAACACTGAAGCTTTCTTT; clone_size: once; v_call: TRBV18; j_call: TRBJ1-1; d_call: .
cdr3_aa: CASSELVWQGQYF; cdr3_nt: TGTGCCAGCAGCGAGTTAGTCTGGCAGGGTCAGTACTTC; clone_size: .; v_call: TRBV6-2/TRBV6-3; j_call: TRBJ2-7; d_call: .
cdr3_aa: CASSVAPGTTNSPLHF; cdr3_nt: TGTGCCAGCAGCGTAGCCCCAGGGACAACGAATTCACCCCTCCACTTT; clone_size: .; v_call: TRBV9; j_call: TRBJ1-6; d_call: .
cdr3_aa: CATSDLSGSSYNEQFF; cdr3_nt: TGTGCCACCAGTGACCTCAGCGGGAGCTCCTACAATGAGCAGTTCTTC; clone_size: .; v_call: TRBV24-1; j_call: TRBJ2-1; d_call: TRBD2
cdr3_aa: CASSSFVGGNQPQHF; cdr3_nt: TGTGCCAGCAGCTCCTTTGTAGGGGGCAATCAGCCCCAGCATTTT; clone_size: .; v_call: TRBV28; j_call: TRBJ1-5; d_call: .
cdr3_aa: CASSSQGIENSPLHF; cdr3_nt: TGTGCCAGCAGCTCCCAGGGGATTGAGAATTCACCCCTCCACTTT; clone_size: .; v_call: TRBV7-2; j_call: TRBJ1-6; d_call: .
cdr3_aa: CATSNRQGARTDTQYF; cdr3_nt: TGTGCCACCAGTAACCGACAGGGGGCGAGAACAGATACGCAGTATTTT; clone_size: .; v_call: TRBV15; j_call: TRBJ2-3; d_call: TRBD1
cdr3_aa: CASSHGTSYGYTF; cdr3_nt: TGTGCCAGCAGCCACGGGACGTCCTATGGCTACACCTTC; clone_size: .; v_call: TRBV6-2/TRBV6-3; j_call: TRBJ1-2; d_call: .
cdr3_aa: CASSPLTAIRRNTIYF; cdr3_nt: TGTGCCAGCTCACCACTGACAGCAATCAGGAGAAACACCATATATTTT; clone_size: .; v_call: TRBV18; j_call: TRBJ1-3; d_call: .
cdr3_aa: CATSGYQRGYNEQFF; cdr3_nt: TGTGCCACCAGTGGCTATCAGCGGGGGTACAATGAGCAGTTCTTC; clone_size: .; v_call: TRBV24-1; j_call: TRBJ2-1; d_call: TRBD2
cdr3_aa: CASSSRVRLVENTIYF; cdr3_nt: TGTGCCAGCAGCTCTCGAGTTCGGCTGGTAGAAAACACCATATATTTT; clone_size: .; v_call: TRBV7-8; j_call: TRBJ1-3; d_call: .
cdr3_aa: CASSLSYRGADEQFF; cdr3_nt: TGTGCCAGCAGCTTATCCTACCGGGGAGCGGACGAGCAGTTCTTC; clone_size: .; v_call: TRBV11-2; j_call: TRBJ2-1; d_call: .